A selection of T cell receptor beta chains follows, all from one sample in a study of early T cells in non-severe SARS-CoV-2 infection. A single record per CDR3 protein comes from TCRdb applying MiXCR to the 5' RACE reads. Of 75,000 to 100,000 distinct CDR3 sequences in the sample, more than 13% were seen once. The source material was whole blood. These receptors all stem from an adult who was a healthcare worker with PCR-confirmed SARS-CoV-2 infection or an uninfected control (not recorded which). Each CDR3 is given with its conserved first and last residue. A D gene is named only where the DNA matches it firmly. Clone size is not always given. Where it is, it says once, few, many or a class for expanded clones.

TGTGCCAGCAGGCTCGACAGAGCGCCCTACGAGCAGTACTTC CASRLDRAPYEQYF TRBJ2-7 TRBV7-9 NA few
TGTGCCAGCAGTGCTACTAGGGTCAAAGAGACCCAGTACTTC CASSATRVKETQYF TRBJ2-5 TRBV12-3/TRBV12-4 NA NA
TGTGCCAGCAGCTTAATATCCGGGACAGGGATTGCTCGTGAAAAACTGTTTTTT CASSLISGTGIAREKLFF TRBJ1-4 TRBV7-6 TRBD1 few
TGTGCCAGCAGGGCTTTTTGGGGGACAGCGCCGGGAGATACGCAGTATTTT CASRAFWGTAPGDTQYF TRBJ2-3 TRBV28 TRBD1 NA
TGCAGTGCCCCCGCCTTGAGCGGGGACTACAATGAGCAGTTCTTC CSAPALSGDYNEQFF TRBJ2-1 TRBV20-1 TRBD2 many
TGTGCCAGCATCTCCTCGGCCCCATTGGGGACCCAGTACTTC CASISSAPLGTQYF TRBJ2-5 TRBV6-5 NA NA
TGTGCCAGCAGCCCGCACCTCCAAGAGACCCAGTACTTC CASSPHLQETQYF TRBJ2-5 TRBV7-6 NA many
TGCGCCAGCAGTCACGCAGGGGATAGTGAGCAGTTCTTC CASSHAGDSEQFF TRBJ2-1 TRBV23-1 NA few
TGCGCCAGCAGCCAAGATGGGCGGGCTAGTGGGGAGCAGTTCTTC CASSQDGRASGEQFF TRBJ2-1 TRBV4-3 NA NA
TGCGCCAGCAGCAAGCGGGTTAACACCGGGGAGCTGTTTTTT CASSKRVNTGELFF TRBJ2-2 TRBV5-1 NA many
TGTGCCAGCAGCTTACCGTCGAACACTGAAGCTTTCTTT CASSLPSNTEAFF TRBJ1-1 TRBV7-9 NA NA
TGTGCCACCAGTGATTTGAAGGGACAGCCCCAGCATTTT CATSDLKGQPQHF TRBJ1-5 TRBV24-1 NA NA
TGTGCCAGCAGTGAAGCGATTTACAGCGGGTCAACCAATGAGCAGTTCTTC CASSEAIYSGSTNEQFF TRBJ2-1 TRBV6-1 NA few
TGTGCCAGCGCCCCCGGGGCTAGCACTGAAGCTTTCTTT CASAPGASTEAFF TRBJ1-1 TRBV9 NA few
TGTGCCAGCAGCTCCGTAGCGGGAGGGCTCACCGGGGAGCTGTTTTTT CASSSVAGGLTGELFF TRBJ2-2 TRBV11-2 TRBD2 many
TGCAGAGAAATAAGGGGGGAGACTGAAGCTTTCTTT CREIRGETEAFF TRBJ1-1 TRBV20-1 NA few
TGTGCCAGCGACTGGGGCGGGCACAATGAGCAGTTCTTC CASDWGGHNEQFF TRBJ2-1 TRBV25-1 NA NA
TGTGCCAGCAGCCAAGGGCTGGCCTACAATGAGCAGTTCTTC CASSQGLAYNEQFF TRBJ2-1 TRBV3-1 NA few
TGCAGTGCGAGATCCGGGACTTCTAACAATGAGCAGTTCTTC CSARSGTSNNEQFF TRBJ2-1 TRBV20-1 NA NA
TGTGCCAGCAGATATTCTACCCCGGGAAATTCACCCCTCCACTTT CASRYSTPGNSPLHF TRBJ1-6 TRBV11-2 NA few
TGTGCCAGCAGCTTACAAAGGGGCACTGAAGCTTTCTTT CASSLQRGTEAFF TRBJ1-1 TRBV7-8 NA few
TGCAGTGCTAGCACAGGGGTAGGAGGCTACACCTTC CSASTGVGGYTF TRBJ1-2 TRBV20-1 TRBD1 NA
TGTGCCAGCAGCTTAGAAGCGAACACTGAAGCTTTCTTT CASSLEANTEAFF TRBJ1-1 TRBV7-9 NA many
TGTGCCAGCAGCTTGGCTTACCGTGGGAATGAGCAGTTCTTC CASSLAYRGNEQFF TRBJ2-1 TRBV7-9 NA few
TGTGCCAGCTCGCCCCGGGACACACGCGAGCAGTACTTC CASSPRDTREQYF TRBJ2-7 TRBV6-2/TRBV6-3 NA NA
TGTGCCAGCAGTGAAGCGGGGACAGGGAAAGGCTACACCTTC CASSEAGTGKGYTF TRBJ1-2 TRBV6-1 TRBD1 NA
TGTGCCAGCAGCCCCTGGGGACAGGGGGGAGAGACCCAGTACTTC CASSPWGQGGETQYF TRBJ2-5 TRBV3-1 TRBD1 NA
TGTGCCAGCAGCTTACAGGAAATCCCCGGGGAGCTGTTTTTT CASSLQEIPGELFF TRBJ2-2 TRBV11-2 NA NA
TGTGCCAGCAGCTCAAGACGGGGACTAGCGGGAGGGCCGAACACCGGGGAGCTGTTTTTT CASSSRRGLAGGPNTGELFF TRBJ2-2 TRBV7-6 TRBD2 NA
TGCAGTGCAGAGGTCCCCAACACTGAAGCTTTCTTT CSAEVPNTEAFF TRBJ1-1 TRBV20-1 NA few
TGTGCCAGCAGTTTATACAGGGGGACTAATGAAAAACTGTTTTTT CASSLYRGTNEKLFF TRBJ1-4 TRBV6-6 TRBD1 few
TGCAGTGCTGTTGTCCTATTCACAGATACGCAGTATTTT CSAVVLFTDTQYF TRBJ2-3 TRBV20-1 NA few
TGTGCCATCAGTTCTCCTAGCGGCCGGCAGGATGAGACCCAGTACTTC CAISSPSGRQDETQYF TRBJ2-5 TRBV10-3 TRBD2 few
TGTGCCAGCAGCCGGCAGGGGGGTAGCATCGAGCAGTACTTC CASSRQGGSIEQYF TRBJ2-7 TRBV14 NA few
TGTGCCAGCAGAGACACCAGGACACAGGCCCTCCAAGAGACCCAGTACTTC CASRDTRTQALQETQYF TRBJ2-5 TRBV25-1 NA NA
TGTGCCAGCAGTTTAGCGGGGGCGTCCTACGAGCAGTACTTC CASSLAGASYEQYF TRBJ2-7 TRBV11-2 TRBD2 NA
TGTGCCAGCAGTTTAAAAGCTAACTATGGCTACACCTTC CASSLKANYGYTF TRBJ1-2 TRBV12-3/TRBV12-4 NA NA
TGTGCCACCAGCGGGAGGAGGGACACCGGGGAGCTGTTTTTT CATSGRRDTGELFF TRBJ2-2 TRBV24-1 TRBD2 NA
TGTGAGACCGGCCGTTCACCCCTCCACTTT CETGRSPLHF TRBJ1-6 TRBV6-2/TRBV6-3 NA few
TGTGCCAGCCGCGGGCCTACCTACGAGCAGTACTTC CASRGPTYEQYF TRBJ2-7 TRBV18 NA few
TGTGCCAGCAGCTTAGTTTCCCCCATGGGGGAGCAGTACTTC CASSLVSPMGEQYF TRBJ2-7 TRBV11-2 NA NA
TGCGCCAGCAGTGTGGGTGGGAGGCAAGAGACCCAGTACTTC CASSVGGRQETQYF TRBJ2-5 TRBV10-2 NA many